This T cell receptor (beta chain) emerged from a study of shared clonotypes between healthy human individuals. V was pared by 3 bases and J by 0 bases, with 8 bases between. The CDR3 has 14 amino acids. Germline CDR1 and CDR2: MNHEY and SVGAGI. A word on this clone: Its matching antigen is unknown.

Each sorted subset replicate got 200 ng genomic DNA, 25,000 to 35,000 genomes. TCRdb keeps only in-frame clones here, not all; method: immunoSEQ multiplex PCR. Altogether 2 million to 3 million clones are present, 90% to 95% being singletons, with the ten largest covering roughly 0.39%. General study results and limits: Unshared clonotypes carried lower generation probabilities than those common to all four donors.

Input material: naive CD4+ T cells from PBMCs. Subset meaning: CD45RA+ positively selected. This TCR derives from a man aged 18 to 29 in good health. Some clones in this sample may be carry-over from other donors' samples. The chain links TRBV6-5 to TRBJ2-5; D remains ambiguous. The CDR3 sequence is CASSYLGYQETQYF. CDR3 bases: TGTGCCAGCAGTTATTTGGGGTACCAAGAGACCCAGTACTTC.